The sequence of this T cell receptor (beta chain) was determined in a study of T cell repertoires in cytomegalovirus infection. The wider study: Signatures in public TCR beta sequences pointed to both CMV infection and matching HLA type.

This clonotype occurred many times. Its antigen is as yet unknown. General study points: Cumulated frequencies of public TCR beta families served to identify carriers of CMV plus the relevant HLA. HLA-C-restricted, CMV-specific TCR beta clonotypes were dominant ex vivo.

A single record per CDR3 protein comes from TCRdb applying MiXCR to the reads. The sample yields 150,000 to 200,000 distinct CDR3 sequences, approximately 14% seen once. Trimming at V came to 2 bases and at J to 0 bases, leaving 14 bases not matched to a gene. Germline V gives CDR1 SGHTA, CDR2 FQGNSA. This CDR3 region has 19 residues. The sequence was collected from a human donor in good health (CMV status not recorded). Some clones in this sample may be carry-over from other donors' samples. The chain joins TRBV7-2 to TRBJ2-3; 7 nucleotides align to TRBD2. The source material was PBMCs. DNA for the CDR3: TGTGCCAGCAGCTTAAGGCCCCCTCGGCGGGAGAGGAGCACAGATACGCAGTATTTT. Protein product: CASSLRPPRRERSTDTQYF.